The T cell receptor (beta chain) under discussion was sequenced for a study of stem cell transplantation in POMP-related autoinflammatory disease. Study overall: After transplant, neutrophils and platelets showed 100% graft donor chimerism through one year.

Study results and limitations: Across all analyzed T-cell subsets, patients with PRAID tended toward reduced diversity and increased clonality.

Libraries were prepared by immunoSEQ multiplex PCR; TCRdb keeps only in-frame clonotypes and omits some of them. Of a few thousand clones in the sample, around 86% were seen once. V shed 5 bases and J 7 bases; nucleotides not matched to a gene: 14. Germline lookup yields CDR1 SEHNR and CDR2 FQNEAQ (reference sequence). The CDR3 spans 17 residues. In this sample, this clone turned up once. The antigen is not known. Sequenced material: Tregs from PBMCs, taken after stem cell transplantation. This rearrangement joins TRBV7-9 to TRBJ2-3; 11 bases match TRBD2. This receptor was identified in a human patient with POMP-related autoinflammation and immune dysregulation (PRAID). Some T cells may arise from the graft donor. In nucleotides, the CDR3 is TGTGCCAGCAGCCCAGGAACCTGGACTAGCGGGTTTCATACGCAGTATTTT. Encoded protein: CASSPGTWTSGFHTQYF.